Shown below are 25 T cell receptor beta chains from a single sample sequenced in a study of response to subunit inactivated influenza vaccine. TCRdb independently ran MiXCR on the RT-PCR reads; one entry per CDR3 protein. The top ten hold about 25% of the sample, which has over 150,000 distinct CDR3 sequences, 13% to 15% seen once. The sequences come from CD8+ T cells sorted from PBMCs, collected around 5 days after vaccination. Every receptor here comes from a man aged 45-60 years who received an inactivated influenza vaccine.

This clonotype appeared many times. The rearrangement joins TRBV10-2 to TRBJ2-4; the D gene is possibly TRBD2 (5 bases). The CDR3 has 16 residues. Looked up from germline, CDR1 is WSHSY and CDR2 is SAAADI. V was cut by 2 bases and J by 0 bases, with 11 bases left in between. CDR3 DNA: TGCGCCAGCAGTGAGGGGGAAGGACTAGCCAAAAACATTCAGTACTTC. Its protein is CASSEGEGLAKNIQYF.

This clonotype has only a few counts. The chain uses TRBV7-9 and TRBJ2-7; D is unclear. CDR1 and CDR2 (germline): SEHNR, FQNEAQ (reference sequence). CDR3 length: 14 amino acids. V lost 2 bases to trimming and J lost 2 bases, with 10 bases between them. The CDR3 reads CASSLPAKPYEQYF. As DNA, the CDR3 is TGTGCCAGCAGCTTACCAGCGAAACCCTACGAGCAGTACTTC.

This clonotype was counted a few times. The genes are TRBV30 and TRBJ1-1; no clear D. This CDR3 is 12 amino acids long. Germline V gene sequence: CDR1 GTSNPN, CDR2 SVGIG (reference sequence). Trimming removed 0 bases at V and 8 bases at J, with 10 bases between. The CDR3 nucleotides are TGTGCCTGGAGTGTACCTTATAAAGAAGCTTTCTTT. This translates into CAWSVPYKEAFF.

V and J are TRBV3-1 and TRBJ2-1; 11 positions agree with TRBD2. After removal of 3 bases from V and 7 bases from J, the junction contained 5 bases not matched to a gene. From germline, CDR1 is LGHDT and CDR2 YNNKEL (reference sequence). This CDR3 spans 15 amino acids. The CDR3: CASSQPGLAVNEQFF. For the CDR3, the DNA is TGTGCCAGCAGCCAGCCGGGACTAGCGGTTAATGAGCAGTTCTTC.

As concerns this clonotype: A much larger clone differs from this one at a single base, so this may be a read error. The V call is TRBV6-6, the J call TRBJ2-2; D not resolved. V lost 0 bases and J lost 9, with 5 bases in between. CDR3 length: 12 amino acids. Per the germline V gene, CDR1 is MNHNY and CDR2 is SVGAGI (reference sequence). The CDR3 region is CASSYSGRELFF. The DNA for the CDR3 is TGTGCCAGCAGTTACTCGGGCAGGGAGCTGTTTTTT.

The chain combines TRBV20-1 with TRBJ2-7, with 8 bases aligning to TRBD2. Trimming at V came to 3 bases and at J to 0 bases, leaving 7 bases not matched to a gene. Germline V lookup: CDR1 DFQATT, CDR2 SNEGSKA (reference sequence). The CDR3 covers 15 residues. CDR3 amino acids: CSASMERGSSYEQYF. CDR3 bases: TGCAGTGCTAGCATGGAGCGGGGGAGCTCCTACGAGCAGTACTTC.

The CDR3 protein is CASSQVEGLNYGYTF. The CDR3 region has the DNA TGCGCCAGCAGCCAAGTCGAGGGGTTGAACTATGGCTACACCTTC. The V call is TRBV4-3, the J call TRBJ1-2; D might be TRBD1 (5 bases). Looked up from germline, CDR1 is LGHNA and CDR2 is YSLEER. This CDR3 is 15 amino acids long. The germline V and J ends were trimmed by 1 base and 2 bases, with 11 bases remaining between them.

The CDR3 region is CSAPEDGYQETQYF. As DNA, the CDR3 is TGCAGTGCCCCGGAGGACGGGTACCAAGAGACCCAGTACTTC. The chain links TRBV20-1 to TRBJ2-5, with D perhaps matching TRBD2 (5 bases). V was pared by 6 bases and J by 0 bases, with 14 bases between. Germline V gene lookup returns CDR1 DFQATT and CDR2 SNEGSKA (reference sequence). The CDR3 sequence is 14 residues long.

This clonotype has just a few counts. The chain employs TRBV7-3 and TRBJ2-2; 12 nucleotides agree with TRBD1. Trimming removed 5 bases from V and 6 bases from J; junction bases left unmatched: 7. In germline, CDR1 is SGHTA, CDR2 FQGTGA. This CDR3 contains 16 residues. The CDR3 bases are TGTGCCAGCAGCCCCCCGGGACAGGGGGCCGCCGGGGAGCTGTTTTTT. It specifies CASSPPGQGAAGELFF.

This clonotype was picked up a small number of times. The chain recombines TRBV24-1 with TRBJ2-5, with D unclear. Looked up from germline, CDR1 is KGHDR and CDR2 is SFDVKD. CDR3 length: 13 amino acids. Trimming left V 2 bases short and J 7 bases short, with 10 bases between. The CDR3 loop reads CATSDSHSGTQYF. The CDR3 nucleotides read TGTGCCACCAGTGATTCCCATTCTGGGACCCAGTACTTC.

V usage is TRBV20-1 and J usage is TRBJ1-2; TRBD1 matches at 8 bases. This CDR3 has 14 amino acids. J lost 2 bases, V lost 8 bases, and 10 bases had no gene match. In germline, CDR1 is DFQATT, CDR2 SNEGSKA (reference sequence). The CDR3 DNA reads as TGCAGTTCGAGCGACAGGGGACGAAACTATGGCTACACCTTC. This gives the protein CSSSDRGRNYGYTF.

This chain joins TRBV7-6 and TRBJ2-2, with 7 nucleotides matching TRBD1. Unmatched junction bases numbered 3, after V lost 1 base and J lost 4 bases. This CDR3 comprises 15 residues. Germline CDR1 reads SGHVS; CDR2 reads FNYEAQ. The CDR3 nucleotides are TGTGCCAGCAGCTTAGAGACAGGGTCCACCGGGGAGCTGTTTTTT. Its protein is CASSLETGSTGELFF.

V gene TRBV11-2 combines with J gene TRBJ2-7; 11 nucleotides match TRBD1. Germline V lookup: CDR1 SGHAT, CDR2 FQNNGV. The CDR3 consists of 16 residues. The V gene end was trimmed by 1 base and the J gene end by 4 bases; junction bases not matched to a gene: 6. The CDR3 is CASSLVFGQGAYEQYF. The CDR3 DNA follows: TGTGCCAGCAGCTTAGTGTTTGGACAGGGGGCTTACGAGCAGTACTTC. Filled out from reference TRBV11-2 and TRBJ2-7, the complete variable domain reads EAGVAQSPRYKIIEKRQSVAFWCNPISGHATLYWYQQILGQGPKLLIQFQNNGVVDDSQLPKDRFSAERLKGVDSTLKIQPAKLEDSAVYLCASSLVFGQGAYEQYFGPGTRLTVT.

V and J are TRBV5-6 and TRBJ1-1; D may be TRBD1 (5 bases). The germline CDR1 and CDR2 sequences are SGHDT and YYEEEE. The V end was cut by 3 bases, the J end by 7 bases, with 10 bases between. There are 12 residues in the CDR3. CDR3 protein: CASSWGTGEAFF. The CDR3 DNA follows: TGTGCCAGCAGCTGGGGGACGGGTGAAGCTTTCTTT.

For this clonotype: A single base separates this from a much larger clone, so it may be a read error. The CDR3 bases are TGTGCCAGCAGCTCCCCCGCGGGGGCAGGACCTAGGGATGAGCAGTTCTTC. This sequence encodes CASSSPAGAGPRDEQFF. This chain uses TRBV7-8 with TRBJ2-1, with D tentatively TRBD2 (7 bases). CDR3 length equals 17 residues. V was pared by 4 bases and J by 8 bases, with 24 bases between. Germline V gene sequence: CDR1 SGHVS, CDR2 FQNEAQ.

This clonotype has only a few counts. The chain combines TRBV4-2 with TRBJ1-2, with D possibly being TRBD1 (5 bases). This CDR3 is built from 16 residues. CDR1 and CDR2 from the germline V gene are LGHNA and YNFKEQ. V shed 4 bases and J shed 6 bases, with 21 bases lying between them. The CDR3: CASSLGRGEIVDGYTF. CDR3 coding DNA: TGTGCCAGCAGCCTCGGTAGAGGGGAAATTGTGGATGGCTACACCTTC.

The V call is TRBV7-9, the J call TRBJ2-7, with 7 bases matching TRBD1. The V gene end was trimmed by 5 bases and the J gene end by 3 bases; junction bases not matched to a gene: 10. Per the germline V gene, CDR1 is SEHNR and CDR2 is FQNEAQ (reference sequence). This CDR3 is 15 amino acids long. For the CDR3, the DNA is TGTGCCAGCAGCCCTGGGGACAGACCTTTCTACGAGCAGTACTTC. Amino acid sequence: CASSPGDRPFYEQYF.

This clonotype was picked up a small number of times. Mismatch with germline at one junction end may stem from a read error. V and J are TRBV18 and TRBJ1-2; D remains ambiguous. In germline, CDR1 is KGHSH, CDR2 LQKENI. The CDR3 covers 11 residues. CDR3 sequence (DNA): TGTGCCAGCTCAACTTCGTCGGGAACAGACTTC. Translated: CASSTSSGTDF.

J is TRBJ1-1 and V is TRBV12-3 or TRBV12-4; D not certain. The CDR3 extends over 15 amino acids. Between the trimmed V and J ends, which lost 1 base and 4 bases, there was a span of 13 bases. CDR3 in DNA: TGTGCCAGCAGTTTAGAGTCTGGGGTCTCCACTGAAGCTTTCTTT. This codes for CASSLESGVSTEAFF.

This clonotype appeared many times. J is TRBJ2-3 and V is TRBV15; TRBD2 might be the D (6 bases). Trimming removed 4 bases at V and 6 bases at J, with 8 bases between. Per the germline V gene, CDR1 is LNHNV and CDR2 is YYDKDF (reference sequence). The CDR3 spans 12 residues. CDR3 region: CATSKGGDTQYF. The CDR3 nucleotides are TGTGCCACCAGCAAGGGAGGCGATACGCAGTATTTT.

This clonotype showed up many times. CDR3 amino acids: CASSFSAQQFF. CDR3 bases: TGTGCCAGCAGTTTTTCCGCTCAGCAGTTCTTC. V is TRBV12-3 or TRBV12-4 and J is TRBJ2-1; D uncertain. The CDR3 extends over 11 amino acids. The germline V and J ends were trimmed by 3 bases and 11 bases, with 8 bases remaining between them.

Many counts were recorded for this clonotype. The J gene is TRBJ2-7, the V gene TRBV7-2; D is unresolved. Germline loops: CDR1 SGHTA, CDR2 FQGNSA. V dropped 5 bases and J dropped 0 bases, with 14 bases sitting between them. The CDR3 contains 15 residues. CDR3 sequence: CASSLPLYSSYEQYF. The DNA of the CDR3 is TGTGCCAGCAGCCTACCCTTATATAGCTCCTACGAGCAGTACTTC.

This clonotype has just a few counts. V and J are TRBV30 and TRBJ2-2; D not resolved. The germline V gene encodes CDR1 GTSNPN and CDR2 SVGIG (reference sequence). This CDR3 has 14 amino acids. V dropped 0 bases and J dropped 2 bases, with 7 bases sitting between them. CDR3 protein: CAWSVGINTGELFF. CDR3 in DNA: TGTGCCTGGAGTGTCGGCATTAACACCGGGGAGCTGTTTTTT.

The chain joins TRBV4-2 to TRBJ1-4; D unclear. The CDR3 spans 16 residues. V lost 4 bases and J 3 bases, leaving 15 bases between the germline ends. In germline, CDR1 is LGHNA, CDR2 YNFKEQ. DNA of the CDR3: TGTGCCAGCAGCCCCGGCTCCGGGAAGCCTAATGAAAAACTGTTTTTT. This gives the protein CASSPGSGKPNEKLFF.

In its sample, this clonotype was seen a few times. J is TRBJ1-2 and V is TRBV7-8; the D gene is possibly TRBD1 (6 bases). Trimming removed 5 bases from V and 1 base from J, with 14 bases in between. The germline V gene encodes CDR1 SGHVS and CDR2 FQNEAQ. The CDR3 has 15 residues. CDR3 sequence reads: CASSPTGSGNYGYTF. CDR3 in DNA: TGTGCCAGCAGCCCAACAGGGAGCGGTAACTATGGCTACACCTTC.